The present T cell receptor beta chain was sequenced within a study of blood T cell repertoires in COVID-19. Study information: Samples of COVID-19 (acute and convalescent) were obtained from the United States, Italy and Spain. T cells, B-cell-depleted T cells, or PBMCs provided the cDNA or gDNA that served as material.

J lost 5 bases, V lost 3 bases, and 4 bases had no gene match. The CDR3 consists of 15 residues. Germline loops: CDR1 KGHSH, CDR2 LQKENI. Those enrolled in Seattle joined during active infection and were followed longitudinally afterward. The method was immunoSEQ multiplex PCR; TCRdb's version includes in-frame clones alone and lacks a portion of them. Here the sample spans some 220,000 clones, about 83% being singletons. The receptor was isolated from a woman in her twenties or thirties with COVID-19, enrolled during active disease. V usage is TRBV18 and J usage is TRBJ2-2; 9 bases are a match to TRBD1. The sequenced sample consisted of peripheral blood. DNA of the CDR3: TGTGCCAGCTCACCGGGACAGGGAAGAACCGGGGAGCTGTTTTTT. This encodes CASSPGQGRTGELFF.